The table lists the clone carrying this TCR beta chain with a few counts. Its antigen is currently unknown. Germline assignment: CDR1 DFQATT and CDR2 SNEGSKA (reference sequence). CDR3 length: 14 residues. V was clipped by 3 bases and J by 0 bases; unmatched bases: 3. The data were obtained in a study of blood T cells in healthy people across ages. Findings and caveats of the study: Estimated diversity that came from one million T cells was considered an underestimate.

Combining a sample-barcoded 5' primer with a J-beta primer mix, a second PCR ran for about 7 to 12 cycles. TCRdb ran MiXCR on the 5' RACE reads and lists one entry per CDR3 protein. The table shows some 800,000 distinct CDR3 sequences, with 40% to 50% occurring only once. Sequencing was done on a sample of blood. V and J are TRBV20-1 and TRBJ2-7; 9 positions match TRBD2. The source of this sequence is a man aged 55-75 years in good health. CDR3 loop: CSASNSGGSYEQYF. The CDR3 DNA sequence: TGCAGTGCTAGTAATAGCGGGGGCTCCTACGAGCAGTACTTC.